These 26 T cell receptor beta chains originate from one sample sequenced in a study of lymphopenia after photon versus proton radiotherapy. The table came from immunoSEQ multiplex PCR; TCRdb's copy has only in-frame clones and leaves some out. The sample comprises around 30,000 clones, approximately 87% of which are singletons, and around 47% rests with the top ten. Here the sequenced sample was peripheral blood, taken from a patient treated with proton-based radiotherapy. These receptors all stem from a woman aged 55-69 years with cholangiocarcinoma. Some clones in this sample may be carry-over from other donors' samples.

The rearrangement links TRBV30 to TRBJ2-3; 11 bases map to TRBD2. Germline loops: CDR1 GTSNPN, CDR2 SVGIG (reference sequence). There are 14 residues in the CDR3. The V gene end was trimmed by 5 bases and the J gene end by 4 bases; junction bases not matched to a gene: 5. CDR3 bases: TGTGCCTGGGGGACTAGCGGCATAGCAGATACGCAGTATTTT. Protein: CAWGTSGIADTQYF.

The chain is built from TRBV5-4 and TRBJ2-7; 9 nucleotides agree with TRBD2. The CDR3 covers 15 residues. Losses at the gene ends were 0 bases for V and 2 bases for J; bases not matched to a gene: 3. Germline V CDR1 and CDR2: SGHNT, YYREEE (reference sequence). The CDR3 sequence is CASSLGGRAPYEQYF. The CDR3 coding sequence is TGTGCCAGCAGCTTGGGCGGGAGGGCCCCCTACGAGCAGTACTTC.

CDR3 nucleotide sequence: TGTGCCAGCAGTCCCTCGGGGGACAGCAATCAGCCCCAGCATTTT. Amino acids: CASSPSGDSNQPQHF. The V call is TRBV7-9, the J call TRBJ1-5; D might be TRBD1 (5 bases). The V end was cut by 6 bases, the J end by 1 base, with 13 bases between. This CDR3 region has 15 residues. CDR1 is SEHNR, CDR2 FQNEAQ, per germline (reference sequence).

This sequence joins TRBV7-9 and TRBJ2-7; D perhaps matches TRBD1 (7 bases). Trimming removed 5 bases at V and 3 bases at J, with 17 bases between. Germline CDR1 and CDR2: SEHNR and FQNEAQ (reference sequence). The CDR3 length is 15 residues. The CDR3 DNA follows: TGTGCCAGCAGCCCGTCAGGGGGGTTCTTCTACGAGCAGTACTTC. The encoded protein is CASSPSGGFFYEQYF.

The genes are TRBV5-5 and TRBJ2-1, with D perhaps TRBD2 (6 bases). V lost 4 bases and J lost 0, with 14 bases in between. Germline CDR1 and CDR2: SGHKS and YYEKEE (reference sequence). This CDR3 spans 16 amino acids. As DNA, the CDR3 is TGTGCCAGCAGCCCCTCGGAGGGCCCCTCCTACAATGAGCAGTTCTTC. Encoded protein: CASSPSEGPSYNEQFF. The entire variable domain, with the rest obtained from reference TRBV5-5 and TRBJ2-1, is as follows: DAGVTQSPTHLIKTRGQQVTLRCSPISGHKSVSWYQQVLGQGPQFIFQYYEKEERGRGNFPDRFSARQFPNYSSELNVNALLLGDSALYLCASSPSEGPSYNEQFFGPGTRLTVL.

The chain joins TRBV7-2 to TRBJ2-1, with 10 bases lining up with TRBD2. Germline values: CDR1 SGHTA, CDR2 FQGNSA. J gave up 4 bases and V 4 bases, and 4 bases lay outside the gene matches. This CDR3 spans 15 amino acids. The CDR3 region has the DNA TGTGCCAGCAGCTCACCTAGCGGGAGATACAATGAGCAGTTCTTC. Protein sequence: CASSSPSGRYNEQFF.

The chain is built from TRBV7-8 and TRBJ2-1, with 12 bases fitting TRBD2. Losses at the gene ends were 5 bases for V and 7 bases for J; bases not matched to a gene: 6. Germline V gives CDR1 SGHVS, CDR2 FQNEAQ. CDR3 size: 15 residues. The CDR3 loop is CASSARTSGMNEQFF. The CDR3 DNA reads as TGTGCCAGCAGCGCTCGGACTAGCGGGATGAATGAGCAGTTCTTC. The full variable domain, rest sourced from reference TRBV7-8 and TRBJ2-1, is GAGVSQSPRYKVAKRGQDVALRCDPISGHVSLFWYQQALGQGPEFLTYFQNEAQLDKSGLPSDRFFAERPEGSVSTLKIQRTQQEDSAVYLCASSARTSGMNEQFFGPGTRLTVL.

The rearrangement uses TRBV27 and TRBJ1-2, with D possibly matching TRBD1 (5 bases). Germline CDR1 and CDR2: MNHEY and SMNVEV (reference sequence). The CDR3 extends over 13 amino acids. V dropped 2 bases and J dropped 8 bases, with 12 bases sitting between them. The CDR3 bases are TGTGCCAGCAGTTTAGTCCGTCAGGGCGGCTACACCTTC. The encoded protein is CASSLVRQGGYTF.

CDR3 amino acids: CASSGNSGGGTHTQYF. The CDR3 nucleotides are TGTGCCAGCAGCGGAAATAGCGGGGGAGGCACTCATACGCAGTATTTT. J is TRBJ2-3 and V is TRBV9, with 9 bases matching TRBD2. This CDR3 comprises 16 residues. Trimming removed 3 bases from V and 7 bases from J; junction bases left unmatched: 12. Germline CDR1 and CDR2: SGDLS and YYNGEE.

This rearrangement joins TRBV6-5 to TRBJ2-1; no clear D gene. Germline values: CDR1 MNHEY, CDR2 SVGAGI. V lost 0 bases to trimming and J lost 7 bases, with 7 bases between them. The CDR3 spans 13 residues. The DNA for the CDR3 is TGTGCCAGCAGTTACTCGATGGGAAATGAGCAGTTCTTC. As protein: CASSYSMGNEQFF.

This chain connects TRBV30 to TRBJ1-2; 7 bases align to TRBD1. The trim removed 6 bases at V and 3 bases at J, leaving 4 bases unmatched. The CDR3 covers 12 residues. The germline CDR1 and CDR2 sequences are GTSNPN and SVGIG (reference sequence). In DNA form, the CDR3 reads TGTGCCTGCCCACAGGGGTACTATGGCTACACCTTC. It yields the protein CACPQGYYGYTF. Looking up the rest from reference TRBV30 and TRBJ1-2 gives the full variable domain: SQTIHQWPATLVQPVGSPLSLECTVEGTSNPNLYWYRQAAGRGLQLLFYSVGIGQISSEVPQNLSASRPQDRQFILSSKKLLLSDSGFYLCACPQGYYGYTFGSGTRLTVV.

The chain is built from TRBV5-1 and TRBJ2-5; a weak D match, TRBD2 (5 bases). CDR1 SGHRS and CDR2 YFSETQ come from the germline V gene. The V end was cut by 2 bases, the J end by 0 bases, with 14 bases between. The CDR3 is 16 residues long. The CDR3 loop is CASSLWTGINQETQYF. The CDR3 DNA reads TGCGCCAGCAGCTTATGGACGGGAATTAACCAAGAGACCCAGTACTTC.

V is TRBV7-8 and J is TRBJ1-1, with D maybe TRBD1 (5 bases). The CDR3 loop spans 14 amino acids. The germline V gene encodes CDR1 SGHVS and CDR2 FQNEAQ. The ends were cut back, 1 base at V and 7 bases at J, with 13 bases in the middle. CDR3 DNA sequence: TGTGCCAGCAGCTTAGGACAGCCTGGGGGTGAAGCTTTCTTT. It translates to CASSLGQPGGEAFF.

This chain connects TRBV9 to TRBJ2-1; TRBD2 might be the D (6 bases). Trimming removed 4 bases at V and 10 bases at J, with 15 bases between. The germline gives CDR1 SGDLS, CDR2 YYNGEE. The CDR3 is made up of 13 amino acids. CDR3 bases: TGTGCCAGCAGCCAGATTACTGGGAGGGAGCAGTTCTTC. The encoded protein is CASSQITGREQFF.

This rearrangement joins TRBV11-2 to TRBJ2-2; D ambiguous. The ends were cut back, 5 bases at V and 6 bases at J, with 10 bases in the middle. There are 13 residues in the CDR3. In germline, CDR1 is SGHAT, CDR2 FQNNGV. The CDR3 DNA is TGTGCCAGCAGCCCTGACGGACCCGGGGAGCTGTTTTTT. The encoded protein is CASSPDGPGELFF.

CDR3 nucleotide sequence: TGTGCCAGCAGCCTCCCCTGGGTAAATCAGCCCCAGCATTTT. It encodes CASSLPWVNQPQHF. The V and J genes are TRBV7-2 and TRBJ1-5; D not resolved. In germline, CDR1 is SGHTA, CDR2 FQGNSA. The CDR3 length is 14 residues. Trimming pared 5 bases from V and 4 bases from J, leaving 12 bases between.

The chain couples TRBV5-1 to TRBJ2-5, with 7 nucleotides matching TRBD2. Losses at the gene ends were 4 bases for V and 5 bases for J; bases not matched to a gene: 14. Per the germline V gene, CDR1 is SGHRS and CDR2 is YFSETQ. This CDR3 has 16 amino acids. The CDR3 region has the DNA TGCGCCAGCAGCCAGCCGGGACCCCGGGAGGAGGAGACCCAGTACTTC. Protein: CASSQPGPREEETQYF.

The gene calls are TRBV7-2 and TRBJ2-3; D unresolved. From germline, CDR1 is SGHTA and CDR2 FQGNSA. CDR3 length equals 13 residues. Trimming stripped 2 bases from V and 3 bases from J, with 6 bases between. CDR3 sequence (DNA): TGTGCCAGCAGCTTAAGGCTGACAGATACGCAGTATTTT. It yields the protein CASSLRLTDTQYF.

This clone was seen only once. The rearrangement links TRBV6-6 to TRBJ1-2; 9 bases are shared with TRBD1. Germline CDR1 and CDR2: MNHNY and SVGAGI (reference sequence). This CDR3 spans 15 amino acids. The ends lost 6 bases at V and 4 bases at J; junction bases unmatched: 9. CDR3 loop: CASRRDREAIYGYTF. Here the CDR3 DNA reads TGTGCCAGCAGGCGGGACAGGGAAGCTATCTATGGCTACACCTTC.

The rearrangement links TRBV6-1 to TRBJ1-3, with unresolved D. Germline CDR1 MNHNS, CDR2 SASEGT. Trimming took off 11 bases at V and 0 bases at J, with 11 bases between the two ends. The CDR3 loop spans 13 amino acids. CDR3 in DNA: TGTGCCGGGAAGACCAACTCTGGAAACACCATATATTTT. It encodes CAGKTNSGNTIYF.

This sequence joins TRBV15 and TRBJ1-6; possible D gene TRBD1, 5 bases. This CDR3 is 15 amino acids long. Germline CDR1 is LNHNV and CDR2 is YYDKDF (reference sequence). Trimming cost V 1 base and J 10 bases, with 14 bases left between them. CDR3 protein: CATSRGHTGGSPLHF. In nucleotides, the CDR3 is TGTGCCACCAGCAGAGGGCACACAGGCGGGTCACCCCTCCACTTT.

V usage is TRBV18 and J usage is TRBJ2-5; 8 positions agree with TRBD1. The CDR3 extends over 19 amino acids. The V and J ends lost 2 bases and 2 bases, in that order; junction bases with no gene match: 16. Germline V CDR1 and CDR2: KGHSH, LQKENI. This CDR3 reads CASSPSGAGGVGQQETQYF. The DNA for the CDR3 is TGTGCCAGCTCACCATCGGGCGCAGGGGGCGTTGGACAACAAGAGACCCAGTACTTC.

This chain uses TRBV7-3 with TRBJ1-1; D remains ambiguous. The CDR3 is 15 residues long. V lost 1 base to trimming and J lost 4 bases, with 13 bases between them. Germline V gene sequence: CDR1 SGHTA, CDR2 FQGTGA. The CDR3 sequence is CASSLSSLVGTEAFF. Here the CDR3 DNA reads TGTGCCAGCAGCTTAAGCTCTTTAGTGGGCACTGAAGCTTTCTTT.

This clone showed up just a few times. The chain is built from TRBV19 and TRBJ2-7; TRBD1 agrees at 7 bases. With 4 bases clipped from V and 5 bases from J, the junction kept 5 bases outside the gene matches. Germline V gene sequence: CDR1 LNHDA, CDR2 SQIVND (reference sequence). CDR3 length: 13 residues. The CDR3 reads CASSTRGLDEQYF. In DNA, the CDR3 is TGTGCCAGTAGTACTAGGGGGCTCGACGAGCAGTACTTC.

CDR3 in amino acids: CASSLSFGFSGEKLFF. The CDR3 coding sequence is TGTGCCAGCAGTTTATCGTTTGGGTTTTCCGGAGAAAAACTGTTTTTT. The chain couples TRBV27 to TRBJ1-4; D is unresolved. Germline V gene data show CDR1 as MNHEY and CDR2 as SMNVEV (reference sequence). Trimming cost V 0 bases and J 8 bases, with 16 bases left between them. The length of the CDR3 is 16 residues. The full variable domain, its missing parts supplied by reference TRBV27 and TRBJ1-4, is EAQVTQNPRYLITVTGKKLTVTCSQNMNHEYMSWYRQDPGLGLRQIYYSMNVEVTDKGDVPEGYKVSRKEKRNFPLILESPSPNQTSLYFCASSLSFGFSGEKLFFGSGTQLSVL.

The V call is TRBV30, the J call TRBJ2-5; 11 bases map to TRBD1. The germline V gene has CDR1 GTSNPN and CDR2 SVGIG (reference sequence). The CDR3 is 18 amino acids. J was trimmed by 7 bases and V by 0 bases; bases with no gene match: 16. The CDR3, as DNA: TGTGCCTGGAGTGTATGGGTCCGGACAGGGGGCGATCGACCGACCCAGTACTTC. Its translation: CAWSVWVRTGGDRPTQYF.